These T cell receptor beta chains were read from a single sample in a study of blood T cells in healthy people across ages. In TCRdb, the 5' RACE reads were re-called with MiXCR into one record per CDR3 protein. The top ten hold about an eighth of the sample, which has about 810,000 distinct CDR3 sequences, about 37% seen once. The specimen sequenced was blood. These receptors originate from a man aged 18 to 35 in good health. Each CDR3 is given with its conserved first and last residue. The D gene is left open where the match is weak. Clone size is shown for a subset of rows, as once, few, many or a class of expanded clone.

j_gene: TRBJ1-1
d_gene: -
abundance: few
v_gene: TRBV7-9
CDR3nt: TGTGCCAGCAGCACTGACGGGAACACTGAAGCTTTCTTT
CDR3aa: CASSTDGNTEAFF

j_gene: TRBJ2-3
d_gene: TRBD2
abundance: -
v_gene: TRBV7-3
CDR3nt: TGTGCCAGCAGCTTAGGGGGGGAGAAGGGCACAGATACGCAGTATTTT
CDR3aa: CASSLGGEKGTDTQYF

j_gene: TRBJ2-3
d_gene: -
abundance: -
v_gene: TRBV7-9
CDR3nt: TGTGCCAGCAGCTTTGTGGATCGTTTGGGGGGAGATACGCAGTATTTT
CDR3aa: CASSFVDRLGGDTQYF

j_gene: TRBJ1-2
d_gene: -
abundance: -
v_gene: TRBV28
CDR3nt: TGTGCCAGCAGGTCTCCCCAGGGGACTGATGGCTACACCTTC
CDR3aa: CASRSPQGTDGYTF

j_gene: TRBJ2-3
d_gene: TRBD1
abundance: once
v_gene: TRBV4-2
CDR3nt: TGTGCCAGCAGTTACTCCAGGGGGCGCGTTTCTCCAGATACGCAGTATTTT
CDR3aa: CASSYSRGRVSPDTQYF

j_gene: TRBJ2-4
d_gene: -
abundance: few
v_gene: TRBV2
CDR3nt: TGTGCCAGCAGGACCCGAGGGGTAGCCAAAAACATTCAGTACTTC
CDR3aa: CASRTRGVAKNIQYF

j_gene: TRBJ2-3
d_gene: -
abundance: many
v_gene: TRBV12-3/TRBV12-4
CDR3nt: TGTGCCAGCGGCCCCAGCAGCACAGATACGCAGTATTTT
CDR3aa: CASGPSSTDTQYF

j_gene: TRBJ2-7
d_gene: -
abundance: -
v_gene: TRBV3-1
CDR3nt: TGTGCCAGCAGCCAAGACGGTCCCTACGAGCAGTACTTC
CDR3aa: CASSQDGPYEQYF

j_gene: TRBJ1-1
d_gene: -
abundance: -
v_gene: TRBV7-9
CDR3nt: TGTGCCGGCAGCTTAGTTGCAGGGGTTTGGGAAGCTTTCTTT
CDR3aa: CAGSLVAGVWEAFF

j_gene: TRBJ2-3
d_gene: -
abundance: once
v_gene: TRBV29-1
CDR3nt: TGCAGCGTTGAAGGCCGACTCTACACTAGCACAGATACGCAGTATTTT
CDR3aa: CSVEGRLYTSTDTQYF

j_gene: TRBJ2-4
d_gene: -
abundance: -
v_gene: TRBV7-2
CDR3nt: TGTGCCAGCAGCCCCGACCTGCGGGGTAGCTCCTACAATGAGCAGTACTTC
CDR3aa: CASSPDLRGSSYNEQYF

j_gene: TRBJ2-3
d_gene: TRBD2
abundance: few
v_gene: TRBV7-2
CDR3nt: TGTGCCAGCAGCCTAGTTCGCGGGGGGGTCACAGATACGCAGTATTTT
CDR3aa: CASSLVRGGVTDTQYF

j_gene: TRBJ1-6
d_gene: -
abundance: -
v_gene: TRBV27
CDR3nt: TGTGCCAGCAGTTTAAAGGGGGACCGTCCGGGTTCACCCCTCCACTTT
CDR3aa: CASSLKGDRPGSPLHF

j_gene: TRBJ2-7
d_gene: TRBD2
abundance: few
v_gene: TRBV20-1
CDR3nt: TGCAGTGCTAGCGACCTAAGCGGGGGTACCCCCTACGAGCAGTACTTC
CDR3aa: CSASDLSGGTPYEQYF

j_gene: TRBJ1-2
d_gene: -
abundance: few
v_gene: TRBV3-1
CDR3nt: TGTGCCAGCAGCCAAGGCACCTACTATGGCTACACCTTC
CDR3aa: CASSQGTYYGYTF

j_gene: TRBJ2-7
d_gene: TRBD1
abundance: many
v_gene: TRBV29-1
CDR3nt: TGCAGCGTTGAAGACGGGGACAGGAGCTCCTACGAGCAGTACTTC
CDR3aa: CSVEDGDRSSYEQYF

j_gene: TRBJ1-4
d_gene: -
abundance: -
v_gene: TRBV6-5
CDR3nt: TGTGCCATCAGTGAGTCGGCAGGGTTTGATAGAATGTTTTTT
CDR3aa: CAISESAGFDRMFF

j_gene: TRBJ1-5
d_gene: -
abundance: few
v_gene: TRBV5-5
CDR3nt: TGTGCCAGCAGCTCCGGGACGCTTAGCAATCAGCCCCAGCATTTT
CDR3aa: CASSSGTLSNQPQHF

j_gene: TRBJ2-7
d_gene: TRBD2
abundance: -
v_gene: TRBV6-1
CDR3nt: TGTGCCAGCAGTACGCTAGCGGGGACCTACGAGCAGTACTTC
CDR3aa: CASSTLAGTYEQYF

j_gene: TRBJ1-1
d_gene: TRBD1
abundance: -
v_gene: TRBV7-8
CDR3nt: TGTGCCAGCAGGGGTACAGGGGGCGGCCGGAACACTGAAGCTTTCTTT
CDR3aa: CASRGTGGGRNTEAFF

j_gene: TRBJ1-4
d_gene: -
abundance: -
v_gene: TRBV11-2
CDR3nt: TGTGCCAGCAGCCCCTACAGGGAAGGAGCAACTAATGAAAAACTGTTTTTT
CDR3aa: CASSPYREGATNEKLFF

j_gene: TRBJ2-3
d_gene: TRBD2
abundance: -
v_gene: TRBV12-3/TRBV12-4
CDR3nt: TGTGCCAGCCGGACTAGCGGGGGCGTTCGCGCAGATACGCAGTATTTT
CDR3aa: CASRTSGGVRADTQYF

j_gene: TRBJ2-2
d_gene: TRBD1
abundance: -
v_gene: TRBV7-2
CDR3nt: TGTGCCAGCAGCTCCCACCCCGGACAGGGCGGCGGGGAGCTGTTTTTT
CDR3aa: CASSSHPGQGGGELFF

j_gene: TRBJ2-7
d_gene: -
abundance: once
v_gene: TRBV6-2/TRBV6-3
CDR3nt: TGTGCCAGCAGTTACTCGAGTTTACCTTACAATGAGCAGTACTTC
CDR3aa: CASSYSSLPYNEQYF

j_gene: TRBJ2-1
d_gene: -
abundance: few
v_gene: TRBV7-2
CDR3nt: TGTGCCAGCTCTCCGGGTGGGGGGTCCGCTTATGAGCAGTTCTTC
CDR3aa: CASSPGGGSAYEQFF

j_gene: TRBJ2-6
d_gene: -
abundance: -
v_gene: TRBV4-1
CDR3nt: TGCGCCAGCAGCCAAGATCAGACCGTCTCTGGGGCCAACGTCCTGACTTTC
CDR3aa: CASSQDQTVSGANVLTF

j_gene: TRBJ1-4
d_gene: -
abundance: -
v_gene: TRBV7-2
CDR3nt: TGTGACAGCAGCCGGTCGACTAATGAAAAACTGTTTTTT
CDR3aa: CDSSRSTNEKLFF

j_gene: TRBJ1-2
d_gene: TRBD1
abundance: -
v_gene: TRBV20-1
CDR3nt: TGCAGTGCCACAGCCCAGGGGGCTCCGAACTATGGCTACACCTTC
CDR3aa: CSATAQGAPNYGYTF

j_gene: TRBJ1-6
d_gene: -
abundance: few
v_gene: TRBV9
CDR3nt: TGTGCCAGCAGCGTAGCAGGCCGACTTACCTATAATTCACCCCTCCACTTT
CDR3aa: CASSVAGRLTYNSPLHF

j_gene: TRBJ1-3
d_gene: -
abundance: few
v_gene: TRBV6-5
CDR3nt: TGTGCCAGCAGAGCAGGCTCTGGAAACACCATATATTTT
CDR3aa: CASRAGSGNTIYF

j_gene: TRBJ2-5
d_gene: -
abundance: -
v_gene: TRBV6-5
CDR3nt: TGTGCCAGCAGTTACTTTTTTGGAGAGACCCAGTACTTC
CDR3aa: CASSYFFGETQYF

j_gene: TRBJ1-4
d_gene: -
abundance: -
v_gene: TRBV12-3/TRBV12-4
CDR3nt: TGTGCCAGCAGGACTTGGGATGCAACTAATGAAAAACTGTTTTTT
CDR3aa: CASRTWDATNEKLFF

j_gene: TRBJ2-4
d_gene: -
abundance: -
v_gene: TRBV3-1
CDR3nt: TGTGCCAGCAGCCAAGGGACAGAAGTGAACATTCAGTACTTC
CDR3aa: CASSQGTEVNIQYF

j_gene: TRBJ2-7
d_gene: -
abundance: -
v_gene: TRBV4-3
CDR3nt: TGCGCCAGCAGCCAAAATCATCCGACGCTCTCCTACAATGAGCAGTACTTC
CDR3aa: CASSQNHPTLSYNEQYF

j_gene: TRBJ2-3
d_gene: TRBD2
abundance: many
v_gene: TRBV25-1
CDR3nt: TGTGCCAGCACCACTAGCGGGTCCGCGGATACGCAGTATTTT
CDR3aa: CASTTSGSADTQYF

j_gene: TRBJ1-1
d_gene: -
abundance: few
v_gene: TRBV5-1
CDR3nt: TGCGCCAGCCAGGGGATGGGGGACACTGAAGCTTTCTTT
CDR3aa: CASQGMGDTEAFF

j_gene: TRBJ1-2
d_gene: -
abundance: few
v_gene: TRBV20-1
CDR3nt: TGCAGTGCTAGAGGCATGGCTGGCTACACCTTC
CDR3aa: CSARGMAGYTF

j_gene: TRBJ1-1
d_gene: -
abundance: -
v_gene: TRBV7-2
CDR3nt: TGTGCCAGCAGCTATACAGGGTTCACTGAAGCTTTCTTT
CDR3aa: CASSYTGFTEAFF

j_gene: TRBJ1-4
d_gene: TRBD1
abundance: -
v_gene: TRBV25-1
CDR3nt: TGTGCCAGCAGTGGACAGGGGAAGGTAGAAAAACTGTTTTTT
CDR3aa: CASSGQGKVEKLFF

j_gene: TRBJ2-7
d_gene: -
abundance: few
v_gene: TRBV12-3/TRBV12-4
CDR3nt: TGTGCCAGCAGTTTTAGGGAGAAAAGGGGGGAGCAGTACTTC
CDR3aa: CASSFREKRGEQYF

j_gene: TRBJ2-7
d_gene: -
abundance: -
v_gene: TRBV20-1
CDR3nt: TGCAGTGCTAGAGGGGGTGACTACAATGAGCAGTACTTC
CDR3aa: CSARGGDYNEQYF

j_gene: TRBJ1-5
d_gene: -
abundance: many
v_gene: TRBV7-2
CDR3nt: TGTGCCAGCAGCTCGGACGACTATTATCAGCCCCAGCATTTT
CDR3aa: CASSSDDYYQPQHF

j_gene: TRBJ2-3
d_gene: TRBD2
abundance: -
v_gene: TRBV20-1
CDR3nt: TGCAGTGCTAGAGATGATAGCGGGGGCGTGGATACGCAGTATTTT
CDR3aa: CSARDDSGGVDTQYF

j_gene: TRBJ1-1
d_gene: -
abundance: -
v_gene: TRBV12-3/TRBV12-4
CDR3nt: TGTGCCAGCAGCCCCTCGAGAGGCCGGGGGGCTGAAGCTTTCTTT
CDR3aa: CASSPSRGRGAEAFF

j_gene: TRBJ1-1
d_gene: TRBD1
abundance: -
v_gene: TRBV20-1
CDR3nt: TGCAGTGCGCTAAGGGGGCTGAGGCCTGAAGCTTTCTTT
CDR3aa: CSALRGLRPEAFF

j_gene: TRBJ2-1
d_gene: -
abundance: -
v_gene: TRBV7-9
CDR3nt: TGTGTCAGCAGCCCTATAGGGACCCTACCGGGGGATGAGCAGTTCTTC
CDR3aa: CVSSPIGTLPGDEQFF

j_gene: TRBJ2-7
d_gene: -
abundance: -
v_gene: TRBV20-1
CDR3nt: TGCAGTGCTAGCGGTCCCAGTAACTACGAGCAGTACTTC
CDR3aa: CSASGPSNYEQYF

j_gene: TRBJ1-5
d_gene: -
abundance: -
v_gene: TRBV20-1
CDR3nt: TGCAGTGCTAGAGATGGCGCCAGCAATCACCCCCAGCATTTT
CDR3aa: CSARDGASNHPQHF

j_gene: TRBJ2-6
d_gene: -
abundance: few
v_gene: TRBV6-2/TRBV6-3
CDR3nt: TGTGCCAGCAGTTACGGGGCCAGAAGAACCTCTGGGGCCAACGTCCTGACTTTC
CDR3aa: CASSYGARRTSGANVLTF

j_gene: TRBJ1-6
d_gene: -
abundance: -
v_gene: TRBV30
CDR3nt: TGTGCCTCCAGAAACACCAATTCACCCCTCCACTTT
CDR3aa: CASRNTNSPLHF

j_gene: TRBJ1-2
d_gene: TRBD1
abundance: -
v_gene: TRBV5-1
CDR3nt: TGCGCCAGCGCCCGAAACTACGACAGGGAACGGATTCTTTACTATGGCTACACCTTC
CDR3aa: CASARNYDRERILYYGYTF

j_gene: TRBJ1-1
d_gene: -
abundance: few
v_gene: TRBV2
CDR3nt: TGTGCCAGCAACTCGGGGGCCGTTAACACTGAAGCTTTCTTT
CDR3aa: CASNSGAVNTEAFF

j_gene: TRBJ1-6
d_gene: -
abundance: -
v_gene: TRBV14
CDR3nt: TGTGCCAGCAGCCAAGATTCCAGGGCCCATAATTCACCCCTCCACTTT
CDR3aa: CASSQDSRAHNSPLHF

j_gene: TRBJ2-3
d_gene: -
abundance: -
v_gene: TRBV7-9
CDR3nt: TGTGCCAGCAGCTTATACATTGTCACAGATACGCAGTATTTT
CDR3aa: CASSLYIVTDTQYF

j_gene: TRBJ2-7
d_gene: TRBD1
abundance: many
v_gene: TRBV27
CDR3nt: TGTGCCAGCTATCGAGGGACAGGGGGTACCTACGAGCAGTACTTC
CDR3aa: CASYRGTGGTYEQYF